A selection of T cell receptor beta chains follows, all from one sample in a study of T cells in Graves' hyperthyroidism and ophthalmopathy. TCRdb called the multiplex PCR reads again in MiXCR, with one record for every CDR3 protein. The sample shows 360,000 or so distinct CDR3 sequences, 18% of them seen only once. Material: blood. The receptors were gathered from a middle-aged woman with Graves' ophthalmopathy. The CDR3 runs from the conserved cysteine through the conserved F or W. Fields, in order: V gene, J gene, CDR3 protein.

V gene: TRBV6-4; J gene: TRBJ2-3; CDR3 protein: CASIVPYPTDTQYF
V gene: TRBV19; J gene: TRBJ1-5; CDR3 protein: CASSTGRTGSNQPQHF
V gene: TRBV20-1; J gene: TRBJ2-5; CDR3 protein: CRVKTQYF
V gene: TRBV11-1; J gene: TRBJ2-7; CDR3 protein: CASSFPRDRAQGSSYEQYF
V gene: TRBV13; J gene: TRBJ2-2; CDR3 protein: CASSGAGGLDTGELFF
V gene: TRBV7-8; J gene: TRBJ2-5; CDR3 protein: CASSPTPVQLAKTQYF
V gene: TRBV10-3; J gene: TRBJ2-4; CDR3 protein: CAISEFSRRDGGIQYF
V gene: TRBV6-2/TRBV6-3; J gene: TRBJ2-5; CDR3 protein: CASSSPFRQSSKETQYF
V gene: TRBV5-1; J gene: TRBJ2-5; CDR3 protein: CASSLAGGGTQETQYF
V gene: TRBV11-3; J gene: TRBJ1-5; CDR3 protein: CASSLVLTLSNQPQHF
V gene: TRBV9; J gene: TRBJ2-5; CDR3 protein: CASSVRDFPYQETQYF
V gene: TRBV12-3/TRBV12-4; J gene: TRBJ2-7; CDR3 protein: CASRTGTSVSYEQYF
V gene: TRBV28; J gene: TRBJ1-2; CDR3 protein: CASSLWTGGSYGYTF
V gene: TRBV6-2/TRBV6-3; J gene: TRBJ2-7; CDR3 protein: CASSYSRVTYEQYF
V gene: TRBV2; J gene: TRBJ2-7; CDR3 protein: CASSISGQGASEQYF
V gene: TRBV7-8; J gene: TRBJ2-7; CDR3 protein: CASSLGSPGQGSSYEQYF
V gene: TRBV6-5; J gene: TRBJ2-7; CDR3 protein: CASSPGADSAYEQYF
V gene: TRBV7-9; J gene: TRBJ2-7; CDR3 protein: CASSFGRLAPAEQYF
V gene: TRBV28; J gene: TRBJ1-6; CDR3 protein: CASSLQGRDSPLHF
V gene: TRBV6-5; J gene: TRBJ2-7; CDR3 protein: CASSYGEVEQYF
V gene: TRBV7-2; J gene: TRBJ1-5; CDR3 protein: CASSPDRGNQPQHF
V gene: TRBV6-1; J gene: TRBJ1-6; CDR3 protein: CASSTGRDSPLHF